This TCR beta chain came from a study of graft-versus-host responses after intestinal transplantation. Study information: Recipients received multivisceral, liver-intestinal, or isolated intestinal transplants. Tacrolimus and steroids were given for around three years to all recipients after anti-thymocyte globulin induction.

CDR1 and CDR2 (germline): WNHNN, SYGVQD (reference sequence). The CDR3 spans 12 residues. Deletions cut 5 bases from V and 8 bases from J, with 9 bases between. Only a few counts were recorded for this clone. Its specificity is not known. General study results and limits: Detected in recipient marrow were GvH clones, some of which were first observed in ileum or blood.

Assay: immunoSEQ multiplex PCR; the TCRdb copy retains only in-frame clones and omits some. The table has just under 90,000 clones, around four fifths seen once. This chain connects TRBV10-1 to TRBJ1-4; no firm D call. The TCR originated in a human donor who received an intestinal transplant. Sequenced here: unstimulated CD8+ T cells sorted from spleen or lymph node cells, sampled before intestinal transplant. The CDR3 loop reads CASSSQREKLFF. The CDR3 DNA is TGCGCCAGCAGTTCACAGCGGGAAAAACTGTTTTTT.